The source of this TCR beta chain is a study of shared clonotypes between healthy human individuals (dated by TCRdb to 2019 to 2021). For context, the study as a whole: The cohort comprised a couple of women and a few men aged 18 to 49 years. To increase sequencing depth and limit assay-specific biases, TCR repertoire library preparation and sequencing were carried out by different laboratories using diverse techniques. To estimate repertoire size and how much clonotype sharing occurs between individuals, the study deeply sequenced the blood TCR repertoires of about five healthy adults. For each donor, three plates each were used for CD4 naive and CD4 memory, two plates were used for CD8 naive, and one plate was used for CD8 memory. Between about 0.85 and 8.9 billion PBMCs per donor were obtained by leukapheresis.

Unmatched junction bases come to 12, with V trimmed by 11 bases and J by 3 bases. CDR1 and CDR2 were assigned from the germline V gene as SNHLY and FYNNEI. Inclusive of the bounding cysteine and phenylalanine, the CDR3 is 14 residues long. The DNA shown is the 42-base CDR3, in frame from base 1. TCR CDR3 regions were amplified from genomic DNA by multiplex PCR using the deep immunoSEQ assay. Extracted genomic DNA from each cell subset was distributed evenly across all wells of several immunoSEQ 96-well plates, and each plate was treated as a replicate. For sorted subsets, about 200 ng genomic DNA, equal to 30,000 or so T cell genomes, was loaded into each replicate PCR. Purified libraries were quantified with a Qubit 3.0 fluorometer, sized on a Bioanalyzer 2100, and re-quantified with the KAPA Library Quantification kit. A separate single-read 150-cycle Illumina NextSeq 550 flow cell was used to sequence each immunoSEQ 96-well plate. The authors' analysis ran thus. Because the immunoSEQ output included only junctional sequences and no quality scores, the filtering could not be the same as the filtering used for full-length reads. To assign V/J genes and CDR3, sequences were annotated using PyIR, a Python wrapper for IgBLAST v1.9, with IMGT germline references. Any read was removed if the V/J assignment was weak (E-value above 1e-6), the CDR3 was missing, or the read contained stop codons, out-of-frame junctions, or ambiguous translated residues. V3J clonotypes were defined as sequences sharing an identical inferred V gene, J gene, and CDR3 amino acid sequence. Percentage overlap between repertoires was calculated by dividing the number of shared unique clonotypes by the size of the smaller repertoire. RTK rarefaction, the Chao1 estimator, and Recon v2.1 estimates of unobserved clonotypes were used to assess repertoire richness. Generation probabilities were computed with OLGA for all TCRbeta clonotypes obtained by the gDNA method from a few donors. TCRdb carries this immuneACCESS record with in-frame sequences only. Its versions omit some clonotypes, under half of them owing to an unresolved V gene in the studies checked, with the rest unexplained. The V and J calls and clone size were taken over from that table, and D and trimming were inferred from the DNA. The sample records approximately 600,000 clones, about 95% of which are singletons. About 0.11% of the sample comes from the top ten.

This clone was counted a single time. Its antigen is still unknown. Base quality data are lacking; no much larger clone is found one base away. General conclusions and limits of the study: Sampling was restricted to blood, and TCR repertoires in tissue are likely to differ from TCR repertoires in blood. Larger estimated clonotype richness was generally found for naive subsets than for memory subsets. The genetic and exposure-history diversity represented was limited by the small number of donors. Clonotypes shared by all four sorted-subset donors showed higher generation probabilities than non-shared clonotypes. Even with the large sequencing depth, rarefaction of the sorted-subset datasets indicated that sequencing was incomplete. Pairwise subsampling indicated that sequencing depth was expected to affect the degree of clonotype sharing among donors. Across a few donors, around 5% of naive CD4, 3% to 4% of naive CD8, 2.3% of memory CD4, and roughly 0.41% of memory CD8 clonotypes were shared.

CD8 naive samples consisted of CD45RO-negative cells that were positively selected for CCR7, yielding a CD45RA+CCR7+ population without TemRA cells. Donors were healthy HIV-negative adults with no recently reported acute infections or vaccinations. All donors were Caucasian adults living in Nashville, Tennessee, USA. After blood collection by leukapheresis, PBMCs were isolated using Ficoll-Histopaque density gradient centrifugation and then cryopreserved in the vapor phase of liquid nitrogen. Analytical flow cytometry was used to check the purity and quantity of every magnetically sorted T cell population. Genomic DNA was isolated from each sorted fraction and quantified by UV absorbance on a Nanodrop 2000c.

Recombination joined TRBV2 with TRBJ2-7, with TRBD2 matching 8 junction bases. The clonotype comes from a woman in her thirties in good health. Sequencing was performed on naive CD8+ T cells sorted from blood. Per the publication, the cell subset or site label means: CD45RA+CCR7+. The bases read TGTGCCGTAGCAAGTGGCGGGAGGCACTACGAGCAGTACTTC. This codes for CAVASGGRHYEQYF.